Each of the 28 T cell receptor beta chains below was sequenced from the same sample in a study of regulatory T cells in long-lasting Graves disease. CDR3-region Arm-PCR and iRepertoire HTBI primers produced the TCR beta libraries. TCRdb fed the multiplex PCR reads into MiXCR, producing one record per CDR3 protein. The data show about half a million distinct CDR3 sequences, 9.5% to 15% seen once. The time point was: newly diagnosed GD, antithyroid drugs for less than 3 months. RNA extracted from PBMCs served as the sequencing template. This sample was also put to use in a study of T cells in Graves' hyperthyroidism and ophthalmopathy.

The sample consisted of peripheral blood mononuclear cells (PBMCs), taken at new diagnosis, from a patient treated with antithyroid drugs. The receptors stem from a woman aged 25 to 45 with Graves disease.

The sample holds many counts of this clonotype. CDR3 region: CASSEVGTITDTQYF. The CDR3 DNA follows: TGTGCCAGCAGTGAAGTCGGGACAATAACAGATACGCAGTATTTT. V and J are TRBV2 and TRBJ2-3; a possible D gene is TRBD1 (6 bases). The germline V and J ends were trimmed by 1 base and 3 bases, with 11 bases remaining between them. CDR1 and CDR2 (germline): SNHLY, FYNNEI. The CDR3 is made up of 15 amino acids.

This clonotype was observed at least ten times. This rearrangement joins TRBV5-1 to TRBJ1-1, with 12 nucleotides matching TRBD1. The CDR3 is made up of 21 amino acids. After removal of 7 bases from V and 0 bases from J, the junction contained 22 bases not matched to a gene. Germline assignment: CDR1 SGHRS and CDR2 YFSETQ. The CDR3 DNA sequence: TGCGCCAGCCTACCATTTCCGGGACAGGGGGCGAACAATCCTATGAACACTGAAGCTTTCTTT. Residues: CASLPFPGQGANNPMNTEAFF.

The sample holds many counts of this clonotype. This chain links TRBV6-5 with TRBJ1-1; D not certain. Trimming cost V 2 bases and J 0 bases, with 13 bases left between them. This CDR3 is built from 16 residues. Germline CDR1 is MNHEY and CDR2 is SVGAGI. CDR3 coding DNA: TGTGCCAGCAGTTACCCCAAACCAGACATGAACACTGAAGCTTTCTTT. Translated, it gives CASSYPKPDMNTEAFF.

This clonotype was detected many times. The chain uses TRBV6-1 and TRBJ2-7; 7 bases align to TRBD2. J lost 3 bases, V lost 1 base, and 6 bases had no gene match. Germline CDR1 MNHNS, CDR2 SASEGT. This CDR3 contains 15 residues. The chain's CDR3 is CASSEVSGASYEQYF. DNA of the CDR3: TGTGCCAGCAGTGAAGTAAGCGGGGCTAGCTACGAGCAGTACTTC.

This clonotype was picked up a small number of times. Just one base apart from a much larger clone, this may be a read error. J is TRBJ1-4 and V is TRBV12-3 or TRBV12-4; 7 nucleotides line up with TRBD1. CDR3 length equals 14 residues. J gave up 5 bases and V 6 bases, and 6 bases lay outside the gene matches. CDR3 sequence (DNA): TGTGCCAGCAGAAGGGGCAGGGGGAATGAAAAACTGTTTTTT. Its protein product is CASRRGRGNEKLFF.

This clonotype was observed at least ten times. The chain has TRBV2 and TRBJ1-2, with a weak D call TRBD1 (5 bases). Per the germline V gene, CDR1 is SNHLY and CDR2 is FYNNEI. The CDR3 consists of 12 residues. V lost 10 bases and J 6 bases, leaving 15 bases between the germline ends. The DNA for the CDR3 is TGTGCCATCCGAACAGGCGGTCATGGCTACACCTTC. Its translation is CAIRTGGHGYTF.

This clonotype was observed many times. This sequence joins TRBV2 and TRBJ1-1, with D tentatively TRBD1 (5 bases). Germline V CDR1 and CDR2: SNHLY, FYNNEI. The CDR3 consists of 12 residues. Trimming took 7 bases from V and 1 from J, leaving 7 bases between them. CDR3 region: CASIQGNTEAFF. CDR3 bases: TGTGCCAGCATCCAGGGGAACACTGAAGCTTTCTTT.

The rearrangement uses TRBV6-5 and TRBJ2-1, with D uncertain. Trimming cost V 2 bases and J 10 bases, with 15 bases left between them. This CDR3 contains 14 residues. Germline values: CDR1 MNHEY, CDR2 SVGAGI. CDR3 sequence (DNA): TGTGCCAGCAGTTACCCAGGAGAAGCCGCCGAGCAGTTCTTC. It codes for CASSYPGEAAEQFF.

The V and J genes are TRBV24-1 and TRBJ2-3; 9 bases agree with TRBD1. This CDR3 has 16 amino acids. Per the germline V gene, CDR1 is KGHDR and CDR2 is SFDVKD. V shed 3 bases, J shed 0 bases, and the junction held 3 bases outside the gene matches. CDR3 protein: CATSDKGQGSTDTQYF. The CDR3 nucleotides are TGTGCCACCAGTGATAAGGGACAGGGTAGCACAGATACGCAGTATTTT.

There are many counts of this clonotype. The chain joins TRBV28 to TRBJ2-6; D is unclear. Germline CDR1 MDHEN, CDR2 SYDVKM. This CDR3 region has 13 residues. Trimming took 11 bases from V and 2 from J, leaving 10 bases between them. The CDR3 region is CALSEAGANVLTF. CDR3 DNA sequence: TGTGCCCTCTCCGAAGCTGGGGCCAACGTCCTGACTTTC. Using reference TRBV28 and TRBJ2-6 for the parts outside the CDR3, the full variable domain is DVKVTQSSRYLVKRTGEKVFLECVQDMDHENMFWYRQDPGLGLRLIYFSYDVKMKEKGDIPEGYSVSREKKERFSLILESASTNQTSMYLCALSEAGANVLTFGAGSRLTVL.

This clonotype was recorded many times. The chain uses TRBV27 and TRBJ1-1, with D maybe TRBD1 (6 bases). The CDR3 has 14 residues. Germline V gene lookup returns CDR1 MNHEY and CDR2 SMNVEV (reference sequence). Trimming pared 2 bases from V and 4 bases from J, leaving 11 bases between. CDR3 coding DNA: TGTGCCAGCAGTTTAGGGAAAGGGGGCACTGAAGCTTTCTTT. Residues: CASSLGKGGTEAFF.

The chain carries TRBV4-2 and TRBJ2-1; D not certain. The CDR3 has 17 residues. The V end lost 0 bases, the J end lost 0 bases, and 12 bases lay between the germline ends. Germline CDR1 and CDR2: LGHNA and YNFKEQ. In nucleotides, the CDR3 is TGTGCCAGCAGCCAAGAATCCCCCTCGAGCTCCTACAATGAGCAGTTCTTC. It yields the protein CASSQESPSSSYNEQFF.

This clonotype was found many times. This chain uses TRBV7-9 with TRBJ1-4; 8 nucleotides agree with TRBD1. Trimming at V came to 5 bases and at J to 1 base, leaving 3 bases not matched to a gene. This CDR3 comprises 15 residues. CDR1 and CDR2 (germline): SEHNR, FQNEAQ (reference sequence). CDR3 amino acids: CASSPGTGTNEKLFF. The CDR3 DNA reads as TGTGCCAGCAGCCCCGGGACAGGAACTAATGAAAAACTGTTTTTT.

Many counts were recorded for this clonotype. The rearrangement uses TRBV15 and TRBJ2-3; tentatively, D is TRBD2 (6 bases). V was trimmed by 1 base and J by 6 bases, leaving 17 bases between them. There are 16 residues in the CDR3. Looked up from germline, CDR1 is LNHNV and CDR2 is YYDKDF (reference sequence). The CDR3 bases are TGTGCCACCAGCAGAGCTCCCCCGGGAGTAGTGGATACGCAGTATTTT. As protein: CATSRAPPGVVDTQYF.

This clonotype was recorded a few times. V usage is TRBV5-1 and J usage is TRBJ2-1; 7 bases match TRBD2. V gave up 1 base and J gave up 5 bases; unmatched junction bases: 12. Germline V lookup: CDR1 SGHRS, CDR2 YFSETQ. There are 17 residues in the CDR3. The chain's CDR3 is CASSLTSSQRGHNEQFF. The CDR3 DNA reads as TGCGCCAGCAGCTTGACCTCTTCCCAGCGGGGACACAATGAGCAGTTCTTC.

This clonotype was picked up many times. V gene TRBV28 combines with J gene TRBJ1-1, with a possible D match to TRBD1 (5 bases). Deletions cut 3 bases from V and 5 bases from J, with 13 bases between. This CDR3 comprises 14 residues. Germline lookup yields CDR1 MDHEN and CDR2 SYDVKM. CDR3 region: CASSLEGARTEAFF. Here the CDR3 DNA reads TGTGCCAGCAGTTTGGAAGGGGCTAGGACTGAAGCTTTCTTT. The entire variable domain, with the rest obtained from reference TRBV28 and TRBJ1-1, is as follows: DVKVTQSSRYLVKRTGEKVFLECVQDMDHENMFWYRQDPGLGLRLIYFSYDVKMKEKGDIPEGYSVSREKKERFSLILESASTNQTSMYLCASSLEGARTEAFFGQGTRLTVV.

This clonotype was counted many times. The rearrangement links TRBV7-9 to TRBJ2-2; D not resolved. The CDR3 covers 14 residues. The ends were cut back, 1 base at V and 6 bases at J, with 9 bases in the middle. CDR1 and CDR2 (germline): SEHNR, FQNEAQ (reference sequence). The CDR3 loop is CASSLGGGSGELFF. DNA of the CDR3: TGTGCCAGCAGCTTAGGTGGCGGCTCCGGGGAGCTGTTTTTT.

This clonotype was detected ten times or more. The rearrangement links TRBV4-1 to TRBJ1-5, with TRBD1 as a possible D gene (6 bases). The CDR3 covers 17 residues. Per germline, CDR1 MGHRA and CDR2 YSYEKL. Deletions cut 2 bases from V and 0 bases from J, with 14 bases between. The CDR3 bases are TGCGCCAGCAGCCAAAAGGGGGGGGTTTATAGCAATCAGCCCCAGCATTTT. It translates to CASSQKGGVYSNQPQHF.

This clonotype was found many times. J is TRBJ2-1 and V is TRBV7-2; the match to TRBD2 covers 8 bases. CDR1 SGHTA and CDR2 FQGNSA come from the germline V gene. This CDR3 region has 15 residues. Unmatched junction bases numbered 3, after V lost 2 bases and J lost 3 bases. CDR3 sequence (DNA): TGTGCCAGCAGCTTATCCGGGGGGGTCTACAATGAGCAGTTCTTC. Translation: CASSLSGGVYNEQFF. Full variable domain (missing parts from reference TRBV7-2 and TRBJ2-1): GAGVSQSPSNKVTEKGKDVELRCDPISGHTALYWYRQSLGQGLEFLIYFQGNSAPDKSGLPSDRFSAERTGGSVSTLTIQRTQQEDSAVYLCASSLSGGVYNEQFFGPGTRLTVL.

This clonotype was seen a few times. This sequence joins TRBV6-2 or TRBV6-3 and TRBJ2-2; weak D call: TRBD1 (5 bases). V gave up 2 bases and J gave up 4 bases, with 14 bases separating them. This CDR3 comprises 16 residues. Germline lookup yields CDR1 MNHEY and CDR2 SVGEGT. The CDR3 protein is CASSYPTELGTGELFF. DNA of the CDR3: TGTGCCAGCAGTTACCCGACAGAGTTGGGCACCGGGGAGCTGTTTTTT.

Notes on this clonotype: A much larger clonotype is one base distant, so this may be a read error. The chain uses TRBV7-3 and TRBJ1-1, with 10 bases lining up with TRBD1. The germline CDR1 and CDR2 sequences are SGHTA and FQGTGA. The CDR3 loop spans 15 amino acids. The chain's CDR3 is CASSPQPGTGVEALF. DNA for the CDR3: TGTGCCAGCAGCCCCCAACCGGGGACAGGGGTTGAAGCTCTCTTT.

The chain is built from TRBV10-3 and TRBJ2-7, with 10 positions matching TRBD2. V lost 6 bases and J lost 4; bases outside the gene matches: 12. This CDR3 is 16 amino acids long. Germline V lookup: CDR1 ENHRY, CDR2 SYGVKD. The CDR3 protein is CAIRTLAGEVRYEQYF. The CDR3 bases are TGTGCCATCAGAACCCTAGCGGGAGAGGTCCGTTACGAGCAGTACTTC.

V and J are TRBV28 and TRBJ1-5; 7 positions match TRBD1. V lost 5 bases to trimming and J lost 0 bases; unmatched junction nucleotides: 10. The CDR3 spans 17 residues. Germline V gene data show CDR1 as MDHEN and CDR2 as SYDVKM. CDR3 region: CASSTRDSYYSNQPQHF. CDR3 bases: TGTGCCAGCAGTACGCGGGACAGCTACTATAGCAATCAGCCCCAGCATTTT.

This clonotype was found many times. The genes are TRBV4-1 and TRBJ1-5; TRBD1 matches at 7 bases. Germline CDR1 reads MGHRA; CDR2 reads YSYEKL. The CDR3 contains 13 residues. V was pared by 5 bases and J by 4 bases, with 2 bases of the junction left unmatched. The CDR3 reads CASSDRVNQPQHF. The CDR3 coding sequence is TGCGCCAGCAGCGACAGGGTAAATCAGCCCCAGCATTTT.

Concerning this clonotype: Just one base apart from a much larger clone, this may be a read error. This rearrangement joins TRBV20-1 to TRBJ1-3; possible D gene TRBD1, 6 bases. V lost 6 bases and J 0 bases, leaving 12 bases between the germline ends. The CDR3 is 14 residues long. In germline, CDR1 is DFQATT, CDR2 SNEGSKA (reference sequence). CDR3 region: CSAWDKSSGNTIYF. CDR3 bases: TGCAGTGCCTGGGACAAGAGCTCTGGAAACACCATATATTTT.

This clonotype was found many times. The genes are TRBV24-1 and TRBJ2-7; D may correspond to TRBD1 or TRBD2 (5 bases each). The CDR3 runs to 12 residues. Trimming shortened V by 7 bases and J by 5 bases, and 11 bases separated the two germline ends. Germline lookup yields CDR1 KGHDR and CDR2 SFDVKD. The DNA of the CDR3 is TGTGCCACCAGGGGACCGGCCCACGAGCAGTACTTC. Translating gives CATRGPAHEQYF.

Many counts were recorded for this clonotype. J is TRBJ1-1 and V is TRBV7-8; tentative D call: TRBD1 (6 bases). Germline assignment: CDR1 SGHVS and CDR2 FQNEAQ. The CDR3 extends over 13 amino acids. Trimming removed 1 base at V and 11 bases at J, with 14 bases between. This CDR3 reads CASSLVQGGSAFF. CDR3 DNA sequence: TGTGCCAGCAGCTTAGTACAGGGTGGGTCGGCTTTCTTT.

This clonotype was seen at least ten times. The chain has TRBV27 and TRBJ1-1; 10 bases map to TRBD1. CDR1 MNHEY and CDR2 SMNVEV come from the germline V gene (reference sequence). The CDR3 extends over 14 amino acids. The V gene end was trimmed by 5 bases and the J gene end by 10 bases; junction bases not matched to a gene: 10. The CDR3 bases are TGTGCCAGCAGTACCGCCGGGACAGGGGTAGGAGCTTTCTTT. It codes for CASSTAGTGVGAFF.